This is a list of T cell receptor beta chains from one sample in a study of technical replicates of blood from a handful of donors. The assay was immunoSEQ multiplex PCR, and TCRdb's table has in-frame clones only and misses some. Found here are some 71,000 clones, 95% to 98% of them singletons; the top ten hold more than 0.15%. Sample: T cells isolated from PBMCs. The receptors were gathered from a human donor in good health. Both conserved end residues are part of each CDR3. Each record gives: V gene, D gene, J gene, clone size, CDR3 protein, CDR3 DNA. A D gene is named only where the DNA matches it firmly. A row's size may be missing; if present it is once, few, many or a size class.

>TRBV18|.|TRBJ2-5|.
CASSDRFGQETQYF
TGTGCCAGCTCAGACAGGTTTGGGCAAGAGACCCAGTACTTC
>TRBV28|TRBD1|TRBJ1-1|.
CASSPLSGGAPEAFF
TGTGCCAGCAGTCCCCTCTCAGGGGGCGCACCTGAAGCTTTCTTT
>TRBV2|TRBD2|TRBJ2-1|.
CASSEQAGVSHEQFF
TGTGCCAGCAGTGAACAAGCGGGAGTTAGCCATGAGCAGTTCTTC
>TRBV19|TRBD1|TRBJ2-7|.
CASSIRDRASDEQYF
TGTGCCAGTAGTATCCGGGACAGGGCTTCTGACGAGCAGTACTTC
>TRBV5-1|TRBD2|TRBJ2-1|once
CASSRGLAGSSMNEQFF
TGCGCCAGCAGCAGGGGACTAGCGGGATCCAGCATGAATGAGCAGTTCTTC
>TRBV25-1|TRBD1|TRBJ1-2|.
CASSGTGFGYTF
TGTGCCAGCAGTGGGACAGGGTTTGGCTACACCTTC
>TRBV7-9|.|TRBJ1-1|.
CASSTQGSHGMNTEAFF
TGTGCCAGCAGCACTCAGGGTTCTCACGGTATGAACACTGAAGCTTTCTTT
>TRBV28|.|TRBJ1-1|.
CASSWGAGTINTEAFF
TGTGCCAGCAGTTGGGGGGCAGGGACTATTAACACTGAAGCTTTCTTT
>TRBV6-6|.|TRBJ2-5|.
CASSGEVQETQYF
TGTGCCAGCAGCGGGGAGGTGCAAGAGACCCAGTACTTC
>TRBV4-2|TRBD1|TRBJ2-3|.
CASSQEARTGAITDTQYF
TGTGCCAGCAGCCAAGAAGCCCGGACAGGGGCCATCACAGATACGCAGTATTTT
>TRBV2|TRBD2|TRBJ2-4|few
CASSLAGLGNIQYF
TGTGCCAGCAGCCTAGCGGGGTTGGGGAACATTCAGTACTTC
>TRBV10-1|.|TRBJ1-5|.
CASSGHSNQPQHF
TGCGCCAGCAGTGGACATAGCAATCAGCCCCAGCATTTT
>TRBV4-2|.|TRBJ2-3|.
CASSQDSNTQYF
TGTGCCAGCAGCCAAGATTCAAATACGCAGTATTTT
>TRBV28|TRBD2|TRBJ2-7|.
CASRRLAGGGEQYF
TGTGCCAGCAGGAGACTAGCGGGAGGGGGCGAGCAGTACTTC
>TRBV29-1|.|TRBJ1-1|.
CSVFWADMNTEAFF
TGCAGCGTTTTTTGGGCCGATATGAACACTGAAGCTTTCTTT
>TRBV11-2|TRBD1|TRBJ2-7|.
CASSPKTGGDDFYEQYF
TGTGCCAGCAGCCCGAAGACAGGGGGCGATGACTTTTACGAGCAGTACTTC
>TRBV29-1|.|TRBJ1-1|.
CSVSGGTEAFF
TGCAGCGTAAGTGGGGGGACTGAAGCTTTCTTT
>TRBV4-1|TRBD2|TRBJ2-1|.
CASSSGLAALNEQFF
TGCGCCAGCAGCTCGGGACTAGCGGCCCTCAATGAGCAGTTCTTC
>TRBV15|.|TRBJ1-2|.
CATSGGNYGYTF
TGTGCCACCTCCGGGGGAAACTATGGCTACACCTTC
>TRBV2|.|TRBJ1-2|once
CASVLGAGYTF
TGTGCCAGCGTGTTGGGGGCTGGCTACACCTTC
>TRBV28|.|TRBJ1-5|.
CASSGVGQPQHF
TGTGCCAGCAGCGGAGTGGGTCAGCCCCAGCATTTT
>TRBV5-6|TRBD1|TRBJ1-2|.
CASSLGQGDGYTF
TGTGCCAGCAGCTTGGGACAGGGAGATGGCTACACCTTC
>TRBV5-4|TRBD1|TRBJ1-1|.
CASSFPGGRGNTEAFF
TGTGCCAGCAGCTTCCCAGGGGGGCGTGGGAACACTGAAGCTTTCTTT
>TRBV7-9|.|TRBJ1-2|.
CASSPQGSPNYGYTF
TGTGCCAGCAGCCCCCAGGGGTCCCCTAACTATGGCTACACCTTC
>TRBV28|TRBD1|TRBJ1-2|.
CASSFPSGQGDGYTF
TGTGCCAGCAGTTTCCCCTCCGGACAGGGGGATGGCTACACCTTC
>TRBV28|TRBD1|TRBJ2-3|.
CASNLGGISTDTQYF
TGTGCCAGCAACCTAGGGGGCATCAGCACAGATACGCAGTATTTT
>TRBV11-3|.|TRBJ1-2|.
CASSLMSQVLNYGYTF
TGTGCCAGCAGCTTAATGAGTCAGGTTCTCAACTATGGCTACACCTTC
>TRBV19|TRBD1|TRBJ2-2|.
CASSILAGQGSTGELFF
TGTGCCAGTAGTATTTTGGCGGGACAGGGCTCCACCGGGGAGCTGTTTTTT
>TRBV11-2|TRBD2|TRBJ2-2|.
CATWRGGTSTGELFF
TGTGCCACTTGGCGTGGAGGGACTAGCACCGGGGAGCTGTTTTTT
>TRBV10-1|TRBD2|TRBJ2-1|.
CASSRSGRPYNEQFF
TGCGCCAGCAGTCGCAGCGGGAGGCCCTACAATGAGCAGTTCTTC
>TRBV19|TRBD2|TRBJ2-3|.
CASSVRLAGEPDTQYF
TGTGCCAGTAGTGTCCGACTAGCGGGAGAGCCAGATACGCAGTATTTT
>TRBV6-5|.|TRBJ2-5|.
CASSYTGSGETQYF
TGTGCCAGCAGTTATACCGGGTCCGGGGAGACCCAGTACTTC
>TRBV6-5|.|TRBJ2-3|.
CASSYRGLSTDTQYF
TGTGCCAGCAGTTACAGGGGCCTCAGCACAGATACGCAGTATTTT
>TRBV5-1|.|TRBJ1-1|.
CASSFRTANTEAFF
TGCGCCAGCAGCTTTCGGACAGCGAACACTGAAGCTTTCTTT
>TRBV7-6|.|TRBJ2-2|.
CASSKEAGADTGELFF
TGTGCCAGCAGTAAGGAGGCGGGGGCCGACACCGGGGAGCTGTTTTTT
>TRBV5-4|TRBD1|TRBJ1-2|.
CASSTRDRGNYGYTF
TGTGCCAGCAGCACCCGGGACAGGGGGAACTATGGCTACACCTTC
>TRBV7-9|.|TRBJ2-5|.
CASRGGGAQETQYF
TGTGCCAGCAGGGGAGGGGGGGCCCAAGAGACCCAGTACTTC
>TRBV13|TRBD1|TRBJ1-6|.
CASRVGTGVNSPLHF
TGTGCCAGCAGGGTAGGGACAGGGGTTAATTCACCCCTCCACTTT
>TRBV27|.|TRBJ2-5|once
CASSRPGQQETQYF
TGTGCCAGCAGCCGTCCGGGACAACAAGAGACCCAGTACTTC
>TRBV2|TRBD1|TRBJ1-5|.
CASSDILQGIQPQHF
TGTGCCAGCAGCGATATCCTACAGGGGATTCAGCCCCAGCATTTT
>TRBV6-1|TRBD2|TRBJ2-7|.
CASRLAGEYYEQYF
TGTGCCAGCAGGCTAGCGGGAGAATACTACGAGCAGTACTTC
>TRBV6-4|TRBD2|TRBJ2-7|.
CASSDLGRAGDEQYF
TGTGCCAGCAGTGACTTGGGAAGGGCGGGGGACGAGCAGTACTTC
>TRBV6-1|.|TRBJ2-2|.
CASTGTGELFF
TGTGCCAGTACAGGCACGGGGGAGCTGTTTTTT
>TRBV6-5|.|TRBJ1-2|.
CASSYTRTVYGYTF
TGTGCCAGCAGTTACACCCGGACAGTTTATGGCTACACCTTC
>TRBV7-6|TRBD2|TRBJ2-5|.
CASSLGLAPRQETQYF
TGTGCCAGCAGCTTAGGACTAGCTCCTCGCCAAGAGACCCAGTACTTC
>TRBV4-1|TRBD1|TRBJ2-5|.
CASSQRTGRETQYF
TGCGCCAGCAGCCAAAGGACAGGAAGGGAGACCCAGTACTTC
>TRBV11-2|TRBD1|TRBJ2-7|once
CASSSDRGPKEQYF
TGTGCCAGCAGTTCCGACAGGGGACCGAAAGAGCAGTACTTC